This T cell receptor (beta chain) came from a study of human T cells and chemical hapten exposure. Whole-study context: Weekly administration of diphenylcyclopropenone to the scalp of patients continued throughout the approximately 26-week study. Patch tests of 0.01% DPC on the upper back were read at 6 days. It was small differences in pooled library volume that mainly caused per-sample TCR yields to vary. Study-level results: Expanded TCRs showed more large CDR3 clusters than pre-sensitization or healthy control sets.

Of note for this clonotype: Its target is unknown.

Time point indicated: patch test 1, 2 weeks after DPC sensitization. This sample's treatment: therapeutic diphenylcyclopropenone sensitization with weekly scalp DPC. MiXCR was run by TCRdb on the RACE reads, yielding one entry per CDR3 protein. The sample holds about 120,000 distinct CDR3 sequences; around an eighth are singletons and the top ten take about 1.4%. The germline gives CDR1 LGHNA, CDR2 YNFKEQ. The CDR3 extends over 16 amino acids. V was pared by 3 bases and J by 6 bases, with 6 bases of the junction left unmatched. The receptor's source is a woman in her forties or fifties with alopecia areata. Some clones in this sample may be carry-over from other donors' samples. This sequence joins TRBV4-2 and TRBJ2-2; TRBD2 matches 11 bases. Sequenced here: whole blood, sampled in connection with sensitization to the hapten diphenylcyclopropenone (DPC). CDR3 DNA sequence: TGTGCCAGCAGCCAGCTTAGCGGGAGGGCGCCCGGGGAGCTGTTTTTT. It specifies CASSQLSGRAPGELFF.